The TCR beta chain under discussion was sequenced for a study of metastatic and nonmetastatic thyroid tumors. As handled by the study authors: What underpinned the distant-metastasis classifier for papillary thyroid cancer was the set of CDR3 differences across clinicopathological groups. TCRdb re-clonotyped the PCR reads via MiXCR. TCRdb, rather than the study authors, made the V and J calls. The sample consists of 10,000 to 13,000 clones, around two fifths of them appearing once. This clone was seen more than once but under ten times. Trimming pared 3 bases from V and 3 bases from J, leaving 11 bases between. From germline, CDR1 is LNHDA and CDR2 SQIVND (reference sequence). The CDR3 loop spans 14 amino acids. Prior to thyroid surgery, none of the patients had received any treatment.

Sequencing used tumor tissue. This receptor was obtained from a female donor with papillary thyroid cancer or a benign thyroid nodule (not recorded which). Some clones in this sample may be carry-over from other donors' samples. The chain links TRBV19 to TRBJ1-1; unclear D gene. The CDR3 nucleotides are TGTGCCAGTAGTATTGTAGGGCGGGACACTGAAGCTTTCTTT. As protein: CASSIVGRDTEAFF.